The 6 T cell receptor beta chains in this list originate from one sample, sequenced in a study of OX40 agonist ivuxolimab in advanced cancers. Receptor libraries were prepared by the immunoSEQ multiplex PCR assay. TCRdb carries this immuneACCESS record with in-frame sequences only. Its versions omit some clonotypes, under half of them owing to an unresolved V gene in the studies checked, with the rest unexplained. Here the sample has 25,000 to 30,000 clones; approximately 86% occur a single time. The ten largest make up around 30% of the sample. Specimen: CD4+ or CD8+ T cells sorted from blood, collected in a trial of the OX40 agonist ivuxolimab. The receptors stem from an adult with an advanced solid tumor such as melanoma, head and neck, liver or kidney cancer.

In its sample, this clone was seen once. In DNA form, the CDR3 reads TGTGCCAGCAGCTTAATAGTGGGACCCCAAACCGAGCAGTTCTTC. This gives the protein CASSLIVGPQTEQFF. The gene calls are TRBV7-3 and TRBJ2-1, with D perhaps being TRBD1 or TRBD2 (5 bases each). This CDR3 is 15 amino acids long. Per germline, CDR1 SGHTA and CDR2 FQGTGA. V dropped 1 base and J dropped 10 bases, with 17 bases sitting between them.

V usage is TRBV11-1 and J usage is TRBJ2-7, with D unresolved. CDR1 is SGHAT, CDR2 FQDESV, per germline (reference sequence). V lost 5 bases to trimming and J lost 3 bases, with 11 bases between them. CDR3 length: 13 residues. This CDR3 reads CASSTGGFYEQYF. Written as DNA, the CDR3 is TGTGCCAGCAGCACGGGTGGTTTCTACGAGCAGTACTTC.

The sample holds a few counts of this clone. This chain joins TRBV15 and TRBJ1-1; no clear D gene. Germline V gives CDR1 LNHNV, CDR2 YYDKDF (reference sequence). V lost 6 bases and J lost 1, with 9 bases in between. The CDR3 is made up of 13 amino acids. DNA of the CDR3: TGTGCCACCAGAGGGATTTCGAACACTGAAGCTTTCTTT. It specifies CATRGISNTEAFF.

The rearrangement links TRBV28 to TRBJ2-2; 8 positions agree with TRBD2. This CDR3 region has 16 residues. J gave up 1 base and V 6 bases, and 7 bases lay outside the gene matches. CDR1 MDHEN and CDR2 SYDVKM come from the germline V gene. Here the CDR3 reads CASRPPTSENTGELFF. CDR3 nucleotides: TGTGCCAGCAGGCCCCCGACTAGCGAGAACACCGGGGAGCTGTTTTTT.

The rearrangement joins TRBV7-2 to TRBJ2-1; 7 bases fit TRBD2. Germline CDR1 SGHTA, CDR2 FQGNSA. V gave up 5 bases and J gave up 6 bases; unmatched junction bases: 13. The CDR3 spans 16 residues. The CDR3, as DNA: TGTGCCAGCAGCCCTCTTGGGACTACCTGGCGCAATGAGCAGTTCTTC. This encodes CASSPLGTTWRNEQFF. The complete variable domain, with remaining parts taken from reference TRBV7-2 and TRBJ2-1, reads GAGVSQSPSNKVTEKGKDVELRCDPISGHTALYWYRQSLGQGLEFLIYFQGNSAPDKSGLPSDRFSAERTGGSVSTLTIQRTQQEDSAVYLCASSPLGTTWRNEQFFGPGTRLTVL.

In regard to this clone: One end of the junction is discordant with germline, which a read error may explain. V gene TRBV6-6 combines with J gene TRBJ1-2; D may be TRBD1 (6 bases). Per the germline V gene, CDR1 is MNHNY and CDR2 is SVGAGI (reference sequence). The CDR3 has 14 amino acids. The CDR3 protein is CASSNSYRVNGYTF. The CDR3 bases are TGTGCCAGCAGTAACTCGTACAGGGTTAACGGCTACACCTTC.